The entry that follows covers one T cell receptor (beta chain) sequence. No antigen is known for it. These data belong to a study of cytomegalovirus exposure and HLA in healthy donors (dated by TCRdb to between 2016 and 2019). With respect to the entire study: In an earlier analysis of some 550 of the donors, under 300 Gb of sequence data and 90 million to 120 million unique TCR beta sequences from about 190 million T cells were reported. An early release that covered about 600 HLA-typed donors contained about 300 gigabases of sequencing data and roughly 84 million unique TCR sequences. The genetic ancestry cluster associated with self-reported Caucasian donors included 70% to 85% of the approximately 410 genotyped donors. The study aimed to test whether signatures of past pathogen exposure could be identified by cataloging public T cell receptors. The study used immunosequencing to profile the T cell repertoires of hundreds of subjects and linked those repertoires to cytomegalovirus serostatus. Besides the first cohort of under 700 subjects, a separate validation cohort made up of 120 or so different subjects was used. To predict cytomegalovirus infection status, the study brought together high-throughput TCR immunosequencing, statistical association of individual TCRs with disease status, and machine learning. In a later analysis, previously published TCR beta repertoires from about 670 donors were re-analyzed and high-resolution HLA genotyping was added so that TCR occurrence patterns could be studied. The later analysis used no new phenotypic data to find candidate immune exposures, relying instead on TCR beta sequences and their occurrence across donors. An earlier analysis of around 640 of the donors used high-throughput TCR beta sequencing to judge whether each TCR beta V gene segment behaved as functional or pseudogenic. Donor age, sex, ethnicity and CMV serostatus were compiled together with the repertoire data. A later genetic analysis used genome-wide SNP genotypes for about 65% of the 666 donors, treating that subset as a discovery cohort. Every discovery cohort repertoire had been produced on one sequencing platform. Class I and class II HLA loci were covered by the typing at four-digit resolution. The number of donors typed differed by locus, with roughly 620-640 for A, B, C, DRB1 and DQB1, roughly 520 for DQA1, approximately 570 for DPA1, and 400 to 490 for DPB1. Several DR-DQ haplotypes were handled as single units for association and clustering because linkage in the cohort was strong. Among some 400 genotyped donors of the cohort, an average of about 240,000 unique TCR beta nucleotide sequences were sequenced per donor, 15% to 20% of them non-productive.

General conclusions and limits of the study: A later analysis reported that several top co-occurrence clusters appeared linked to parvovirus B19, influenza, CMV and Epstein-Barr virus. A total of 150 or so TCR beta chains were listed by the study as associated with cytomegalovirus. In this cohort, only TCR beta chains were sequenced, and detectable features were limited by the absence of alpha or paired-chain data. A cluster of highly shared sequence variants was judged likely to be a technical artifact of the sequencing pipeline. At a false discovery rate of 0.05, a later analysis linked roughly 17,000 TCR beta sequences to specific HLA alleles. Correlated functional status among segregating V segments might be attributable to linkage disequilibrium, but an unknown experimental factor could not be ruled out. A few of the identified cytomegalovirus-associated TCR beta chains were confirmed in vitro to be specific for cytomegalovirus antigens. According to a later analysis, most CMV-associated TCR beta chains appeared to be HLA-restricted, and the HLA associations seemed to be driven largely by CMV exposure. Strong co-occurrence of HLA alleles, especially DR and DQ, made assigning TCR associations to individual alleles difficult. Seventeen rarely observed V segments, including chromosome 9 orphons, were excluded from the earlier analysis of approximately 500 of the donors because counts were too low. A further reported finding was that TCR beta sequences accurately predicted the HLA-A and HLA-B alleles for most subjects in the first cohort. Because HLA typing was unavailable for some donors at each locus, only the typed subset was used in association tests. Most TCR sequences were seen in very few donors, while some public TCRs were found in many individuals. In a later analysis, the rate of TCR association differed among HLA loci, with DRB1 alleles having the most associated TCRs and HLA-C alleles having the fewest. V-gene and J-gene trimming of TCR beta chains was associated with a missense DCLRE1C variant in a later genetic analysis, and the association was replicated in an independent cohort. Cytomegalovirus status was reported to be diagnosed by the classifier with high specificity and sensitivity in both the original and validation cohorts. An earlier analysis of 587 of the donors showed that most TCR beta V segments appeared in productive rearrangements either about 87% or about 30% of the time, which broadly matched IMGT annotations. According to a later genetic analysis, donors in an Asian-associated ancestry cluster had fewer N-insertions in productive TCRs than the roughly 660-donor mean. In a later analysis, HLA-associated TCR beta chains showed more clonal expansion and lower generation probabilities than non-associated chains that were equally common. It was suggested by the authors that the approach could potentially be generalized to other disease states and immunological phenotypes. The only immune exposure information available for the cohort was CMV serostatus. Presence/absence analyses assumed roughly uniform sequencing depth across donors, an assumption that may not hold.

The library was obtained by the immunoSEQ multiplex PCR assay. The multiplex PCR relied on a mix of 60 forward primers for TCR Vbeta segments and 13 reverse primers for TCR Jbeta segments. Amplification of the CDR3 region of rearranged TCR beta genes was performed with a multiplex PCR assay on genomic DNA. The amplified TCR beta libraries were sequenced on the Illumina HiSeq System as 87-base-pair reads. Turning to the authors' computational methods: A later analysis tallied roughly 78 million unique TCR beta chains across the 650 to 750 repertoires, and about 10 million of those chains were shared by two or more donors. Raw reads were error-corrected and collapsed into unique sequences by a nearest-neighbor algorithm in which closely related sequences were merged to remove PCR and sequencing errors. V, D and J gene segments were assigned by aligning CDR3 sequences to IMGT reference sequences. For a sequence to be retained, at least a six-nucleotide match to both a V gene segment and a J gene segment was required. A rearrangement counted as productive if the CDR3 had no stop codons and remained in frame with V and J, and every other rearrangement counted as non-productive. CDR3 was defined according to IMGT convention as the region running from the second conserved V-encoded cysteine to the conserved J-encoded phenylalanine. Sequences without an unambiguous match to a single V gene segment were excluded from the earlier analysis of about 640 of the donors. In an earlier analysis of roughly 600 of the donors, a V segment was called functional when productive rearrangements were above 56.7%, and segregating when the standard deviation between donors exceeded 5%. To diagnose cytomegalovirus status from the catalog of TCR beta chain sequences, a statistical classification framework was built. V and J gene assignment, in a later analysis, came from comparing TCR nucleotide sequences with IMGT/GENE-DB human TR gene sequences. In a later analysis, CDR3 sequences and most-parsimonious VDJ recombination scenarios were assigned using the TCRdist pipeline. In a later analysis, each TCR beta chain was defined by its CDR3 amino acid sequence together with its V-gene family, and reads without a unique V-gene family were excluded. To address suspected cross-contamination and a sequencing artifact, a later analysis removed roughly 580 highly shared, low-generation-probability nucleotide sequences. A later analysis calculated a clonal expansion index for each public chain from normalized within-repertoire ranks of inferred template counts. In a later analysis, generation probabilities were computed using a VDJ recombination model fitted to out-of-frame rearrangements, and the results were checked against IGoR. In a later analysis, hypergeometric tests were used to score TCR-TCR, TCR-HLA and TCR-CMV co-occurrence, with a repertoire-size bias correction applied to TCR pairs. To estimate false discovery rates, a later analysis permuted the HLA or CMV assignments 20 times. In a later analysis, co-occurring TCRs were grouped using DBSCAN, with TCRdist sequence similarity added in when clustering inside HLA-allele-positive subsets. Co-occurrence clustering excluded repertoires with fewer than 30,000 or more than 120,000 public chains, plus five with anomalous nucleotide sharing. TCRdb's version of the immuneACCESS table is confined to in-frame rearrangements and falls short of the full clone set. An unresolved V gene accounts for under half of the shortfall where checked; the remainder is of unknown origin. The V and J calls and clone size were taken over from that table, and D and trimming were inferred from the DNA. The table kept for this sample lists around 150,000 clones. 2% to 2.5% of the sample lies in the top ten.

The cohort was made up of approximately 700 healthy bone marrow donors. At the time of sampling, all cohort members were nominally healthy, though unrecorded immune exposures were likely present. The donor was CMV seronegative and belonged to the group of 380 or so seronegative cohort members. A peripheral blood sample was collected from each donor, and TCR beta sequencing was performed on peripheral blood mononuclear cells. Genomic DNA extraction from the blood cell samples was performed with the Qiagen DNeasy Blood Extraction Kit. What was sequenced was PBMCs. This receptor was identified in a young man in good health and CMV-seronegative.

The sequenced DNA is TGCGCCAGCAGCCATAGATCGGGACTCGGTGAGGGTAGGACTGAAGCTTTCTTT. Translated, it gives CASSHRSGLGEGRTEAFF. Recombination linked TRBV4-1 to TRBJ1-1, with TRBD1 perhaps the D gene, on 5 matching bases. The germline V gene supplies CDR1 MGHRA and CDR2 YSYEKL. The CDR3 runs 18 residues from the cysteine to the phenylalanine. The kept DNA is CDR3 alone, 54 bases in frame from the first base. The junction carries 25 bases between V and J, which are trimmed by 3 bases and 5 bases respectively.